A selection of T cell receptor beta chains follows, all from one sample in a study of T cell changes during pregnancy in multiple sclerosis. Sequencing was performed with immunoSEQ multiplex PCR; in TCRdb, only in-frame clones are kept and a portion is missing. The sample shows around 62,000 clones, roughly nine tenths of them seen only once. Sequenced here: CD4+ T cells from peripheral blood mononuclear cells, sampled in the first trimester of pregnancy. These receptors were collected from a female donor with multiple sclerosis, enrolled in a pregnancy study. The CDR3 runs from the conserved cysteine through the conserved F or W. Each record gives: clone size, V gene, D gene, J gene, CDR3 DNA, CDR3 protein. The D gene is left open where the match is weak. Clone size is shown for a subset of rows, as once, few, many or a class of expanded clone.

clone size: NA; V gene: TRBV2; D gene: NA; J gene: TRBJ1-1; CDR3 DNA: TGTGCCAGCAGTGAGTGGCGGTCCCCCGTCCAAGCTTTCTTT; CDR3 protein: CASSEWRSPVQAFF
clone size: NA; V gene: TRBV7-3; D gene: TRBD1; J gene: TRBJ1-2; CDR3 DNA: TGTGCCAGCAGCTTATTTGGACAGGGTCATGGCTACACCTTC; CDR3 protein: CASSLFGQGHGYTF
clone size: NA; V gene: TRBV6-5; D gene: TRBD2; J gene: TRBJ2-3; CDR3 DNA: TGTGCCAGCAGTTACCGGCGGGGGGGCACAGATACGCAGTATTTT; CDR3 protein: CASSYRRGGTDTQYF
clone size: NA; V gene: TRBV6-5; D gene: NA; J gene: TRBJ2-7; CDR3 DNA: TGTGCCAGCAGGCGAACAGGGAGTTACGAGCAGTACTTC; CDR3 protein: CASRRTGSYEQYF
clone size: NA; V gene: TRBV6-5; D gene: TRBD1; J gene: TRBJ2-1; CDR3 DNA: TGTGCCAGCAGTTACTCGACAGGGGGTGAGCAGTTCTTC; CDR3 protein: CASSYSTGGEQFF
clone size: NA; V gene: TRBV15; D gene: NA; J gene: TRBJ2-7; CDR3 DNA: TGTGCCACCAGCAGAGATCACTCTAGCGCCCCAAGGGAGCAGTACTTC; CDR3 protein: CATSRDHSSAPREQYF
clone size: NA; V gene: TRBV5-6; D gene: NA; J gene: TRBJ1-5; CDR3 DNA: TGTGCCAGCAGCCTTGTCAATCAGCCCCAGCATTTT; CDR3 protein: CASSLVNQPQHF
clone size: NA; V gene: TRBV6-6; D gene: NA; J gene: TRBJ2-3; CDR3 DNA: TGTGCCAGCAGTTTCCCGACGGGTAGTACAGATACGCAGTATTTT; CDR3 protein: CASSFPTGSTDTQYF
clone size: medium-sized; V gene: TRBV18; D gene: NA; J gene: TRBJ1-1; CDR3 DNA: TGTGCCAGCTCACCTCTTCCCCAGGGCCGAATGAACACTGAAGCTTTCTTT; CDR3 protein: CASSPLPQGRMNTEAFF
clone size: NA; V gene: TRBV27; D gene: NA; J gene: TRBJ2-7; CDR3 DNA: TGTGCCAGCAGTCCCTTGGACAGATTAACTTCCTACGAGCAGTACTTC; CDR3 protein: CASSPLDRLTSYEQYF
clone size: NA; V gene: TRBV5-6; D gene: TRBD2; J gene: TRBJ2-5; CDR3 DNA: TGTGCCAGCAGCTTGAGGCTAGCGGGGCGAGAGACCCAGTACTTC; CDR3 protein: CASSLRLAGRETQYF
clone size: NA; V gene: TRBV9; D gene: NA; J gene: TRBJ2-7; CDR3 DNA: TGTGCCAGCAGCGCACGGGGGTCCCACTCCTACGAGCAGTACTTC; CDR3 protein: CASSARGSHSYEQYF
clone size: NA; V gene: TRBV6-6; D gene: TRBD1; J gene: TRBJ2-6; CDR3 DNA: TGTGCCAGCAGGGGGACAGGGGACGGGGCCAACGTCCTGACTTTC; CDR3 protein: CASRGTGDGANVLTF
clone size: NA; V gene: TRBV15; D gene: NA; J gene: TRBJ1-5; CDR3 DNA: TGTGCCACCAGCCCAGGGGTCAATCAGCCCCAGCATTTT; CDR3 protein: CATSPGVNQPQHF
clone size: NA; V gene: TRBV4-3; D gene: TRBD1; J gene: TRBJ1-1; CDR3 DNA: TGCGCCAGCAGCCAAGACACCGGGACAGGCTCCACTGAAGCTTTCTTT; CDR3 protein: CASSQDTGTGSTEAFF
clone size: NA; V gene: TRBV19; D gene: TRBD1; J gene: TRBJ2-7; CDR3 DNA: TGTGCCAGTAGGAACCGGGACAGGGGGAACGAGCAGTACTTC; CDR3 protein: CASRNRDRGNEQYF
clone size: NA; V gene: TRBV7-6; D gene: TRBD1; J gene: TRBJ2-2; CDR3 DNA: TGTGCCAGCAGCTTAGAGGACAGGGGCTCCGGGGAGCTGTTTTTT; CDR3 protein: CASSLEDRGSGELFF
clone size: NA; V gene: TRBV7-6; D gene: NA; J gene: TRBJ1-1; CDR3 DNA: TGTGCCAGCAGCCCCCGACAGGAGAGTTTCACTGAAGCTTTCTTT; CDR3 protein: CASSPRQESFTEAFF
clone size: NA; V gene: TRBV6-1; D gene: TRBD1; J gene: TRBJ1-5; CDR3 DNA: TGTGCCAGCAGTCTTGACAGGGGGCGAGGTCAGCCCCAGCATTTT; CDR3 protein: CASSLDRGRGQPQHF
clone size: once; V gene: TRBV5-5; D gene: NA; J gene: TRBJ2-5; CDR3 DNA: TGTGCCAGCAGCTTGTCGGGGGAGGAGACCCAGTACTTC; CDR3 protein: CASSLSGEETQYF
clone size: NA; V gene: TRBV6-6; D gene: NA; J gene: TRBJ1-2; CDR3 DNA: TGTGCCAGCAGTTACGACGGACCGGGGACCTTC; CDR3 protein: CASSYDGPGTF
clone size: NA; V gene: TRBV18; D gene: TRBD1; J gene: TRBJ1-1; CDR3 DNA: TGTGCCAGCTCACCGGCGCGGACAGGGATAGAGGCTTTCTTT; CDR3 protein: CASSPARTGIEAFF
clone size: NA; V gene: TRBV7-3; D gene: NA; J gene: TRBJ2-3; CDR3 DNA: TGTGCCAGCAGCTTAGGGGCGGGGACAGATACGCAGTATTTT; CDR3 protein: CASSLGAGTDTQYF
clone size: NA; V gene: TRBV19; D gene: NA; J gene: TRBJ1-2; CDR3 DNA: TGTGCCAGTAGTACGATGGACAGCAACTATGGCTACACCTTC; CDR3 protein: CASSTMDSNYGYTF
clone size: NA; V gene: TRBV19; D gene: NA; J gene: TRBJ2-3; CDR3 DNA: TGTGCCAGTAGTATATCGGGGGGCGGCACAGATACGCAGTATTTT; CDR3 protein: CASSISGGGTDTQYF
clone size: few; V gene: TRBV6-4; D gene: NA; J gene: TRBJ1-1; CDR3 DNA: TGTGCCAGCACCAGCTTTGGACAAACCACTGAAGCTTTCTTT; CDR3 protein: CASTSFGQTTEAFF
clone size: NA; V gene: TRBV9; D gene: TRBD1; J gene: TRBJ2-3; CDR3 DNA: TGTGCCAGCAGCGAGGGGACAGGGGCAGATACGCAGTATTTT; CDR3 protein: CASSEGTGADTQYF
clone size: NA; V gene: TRBV29-1; D gene: NA; J gene: TRBJ1-1; CDR3 DNA: TGCAGCGCCGGCCGGAGGGCGGGGGACACTGAAGCTTTCTTT; CDR3 protein: CSAGRRAGDTEAFF
clone size: NA; V gene: TRBV29-1; D gene: NA; J gene: TRBJ2-7; CDR3 DNA: TGCAGCGTTGACAAGGAAGACAGCACGGCGCCTACCTACGAGCAGTACTTC; CDR3 protein: CSVDKEDSTAPTYEQYF
clone size: NA; V gene: TRBV5-6; D gene: NA; J gene: TRBJ2-7; CDR3 DNA: TGTGCCAGCAGCCCGTCTAGAGCCTACGAGCAGTACTTC; CDR3 protein: CASSPSRAYEQYF
clone size: NA; V gene: TRBV7-3; D gene: TRBD1; J gene: TRBJ1-1; CDR3 DNA: TGTGCCAGCAGGGCGGGGACGACAGGGAGTGAAGCTTTCTTT; CDR3 protein: CASRAGTTGSEAFF
clone size: NA; V gene: TRBV19; D gene: NA; J gene: TRBJ1-5; CDR3 DNA: TGTGCCAGTAGTATTGGATCCGGGTTTCGAGGGAATCAGCCCCAGCATTTT; CDR3 protein: CASSIGSGFRGNQPQHF
clone size: NA; V gene: TRBV27; D gene: NA; J gene: TRBJ2-2; CDR3 DNA: TGTGCCAGCAGTTTAGGGGCAGCGAACACCGGGGAGCTGTTTTTT; CDR3 protein: CASSLGAANTGELFF
clone size: NA; V gene: TRBV10-2; D gene: TRBD2; J gene: TRBJ2-3; CDR3 DNA: TGCGCCAGCGGACTAGCGGGGGGGGACACAGATACGCAGTATTTT; CDR3 protein: CASGLAGGDTDTQYF
clone size: once; V gene: TRBV11-1; D gene: TRBD1; J gene: TRBJ2-2; CDR3 DNA: TGTGCCAGCCAGGGGGTCCCCGGGGAGCTGTTTTTT; CDR3 protein: CASQGVPGELFF
clone size: NA; V gene: TRBV19; D gene: NA; J gene: TRBJ2-5; CDR3 DNA: TGTGCCAGTAGTATATTGGGGGGGCGGGGAGAGACCCAGTACTTC; CDR3 protein: CASSILGGRGETQYF
clone size: NA; V gene: TRBV29-1; D gene: TRBD2; J gene: TRBJ2-2; CDR3 DNA: TGCAGCGTTCGAGGTAGCGGGGGAAACGCGAACACCGGGGAGCTGTTTTTT; CDR3 protein: CSVRGSGGNANTGELFF
clone size: NA; V gene: TRBV7-2; D gene: TRBD2; J gene: TRBJ2-5; CDR3 DNA: TGTGCCAGCAGCCTAGCGGGGGCGGGGGCCCAGTACTTC; CDR3 protein: CASSLAGAGAQYF
clone size: NA; V gene: TRBV6-1; D gene: NA; J gene: TRBJ1-2; CDR3 DNA: TGTGCCAGCAGTGACGGGGGGGGAGGGGGCTACACCTTC; CDR3 protein: CASSDGGGGGYTF
clone size: NA; V gene: TRBV2; D gene: TRBD1; J gene: TRBJ2-7; CDR3 DNA: TGTGCCAGCAGTCAACAGGGGGGCTCCTACGAGCAGTACTTC; CDR3 protein: CASSQQGGSYEQYF
clone size: NA; V gene: TRBV18; D gene: NA; J gene: TRBJ2-2; CDR3 DNA: TGTGCCAGCTTCCCCCCGTGGAGCCGGAACACCGGGGAGCTGTTTTTT; CDR3 protein: CASFPPWSRNTGELFF
clone size: NA; V gene: TRBV7-8; D gene: TRBD2; J gene: TRBJ2-1; CDR3 DNA: TGTGCCAGCAGCTTATCCCCACTACGGACTAGCGGGGGCCATGAGCAGTTCTTC; CDR3 protein: CASSLSPLRTSGGHEQFF
clone size: few; V gene: TRBV6-1; D gene: NA; J gene: TRBJ2-7; CDR3 DNA: TGTGCCAGCAGTGACGGGCAGGGCTACGAGCAGTACTTC; CDR3 protein: CASSDGQGYEQYF
clone size: NA; V gene: TRBV18; D gene: NA; J gene: TRBJ2-2; CDR3 DNA: TGTGCCAGCTCACCTTTCGGACAGACGAACACCGGGGAGCTGTTTTTT; CDR3 protein: CASSPFGQTNTGELFF
clone size: NA; V gene: TRBV6-5; D gene: TRBD1; J gene: TRBJ2-7; CDR3 DNA: TGTGCCAGCAGGAAGACAGGGGGCTTAGAGCAGTACTTC; CDR3 protein: CASRKTGGLEQYF
clone size: NA; V gene: TRBV5-1; D gene: TRBD1; J gene: TRBJ2-7; CDR3 DNA: TGCGCCAGCAGCTTGGATCGACAGGGGGGCGACGAGCAGTACTTC; CDR3 protein: CASSLDRQGGDEQYF
clone size: once; V gene: TRBV7-2; D gene: TRBD1; J gene: TRBJ2-1; CDR3 DNA: TGTGCCAGCAGCTTTGAGACAGGGAATGAGCAGTTCTTC; CDR3 protein: CASSFETGNEQFF
clone size: NA; V gene: TRBV7-3; D gene: TRBD2; J gene: TRBJ2-2; CDR3 DNA: TGTGCCAGCAGCCCTAGCGGGGGGCATAACACCGGGGAGCTGTTTTTT; CDR3 protein: CASSPSGGHNTGELFF
clone size: NA; V gene: TRBV7-2; D gene: TRBD1; J gene: TRBJ2-1; CDR3 DNA: TGTGCCAGCAGCCCAAGACAGGGGAATGAGCAGTTCTTC; CDR3 protein: CASSPRQGNEQFF
clone size: few; V gene: TRBV29-1; D gene: TRBD1; J gene: TRBJ1-1; CDR3 DNA: TGCAGCGGAGCCGGGACAGGGGGGACTGAAGCTTTCTTT; CDR3 protein: CSGAGTGGTEAFF
clone size: NA; V gene: TRBV7-2; D gene: NA; J gene: TRBJ1-5; CDR3 DNA: TGTGCCAGCAGCCGTGGGACTGATAGCAATCAGCCCCAGCATTTT; CDR3 protein: CASSRGTDSNQPQHF
clone size: NA; V gene: TRBV4-3; D gene: NA; J gene: TRBJ2-1; CDR3 DNA: TGCGCCAGCAGCCAAGTTCAGGGCTACAATGAGCAGTTCTTC; CDR3 protein: CASSQVQGYNEQFF
clone size: NA; V gene: TRBV5-5; D gene: TRBD2; J gene: TRBJ2-1; CDR3 DNA: TGTGCCAGCAGCTCGGAGGGGCGGGGGAGCTCCTACAATGAGCAGTTCTTC; CDR3 protein: CASSSEGRGSSYNEQFF
clone size: NA; V gene: TRBV9; D gene: TRBD2; J gene: TRBJ2-5; CDR3 DNA: TGTGCCAGCAGCGTAGCTAGCGGGGGCCACCAAGAGACCCAGTACTTC; CDR3 protein: CASSVASGGHQETQYF
clone size: NA; V gene: TRBV2; D gene: NA; J gene: TRBJ1-6; CDR3 DNA: TGTGCCAGCAGTGAGGACAGCTCCTATAATTCACCCCTCCACTTT; CDR3 protein: CASSEDSSYNSPLHF
clone size: NA; V gene: TRBV7-2; D gene: NA; J gene: TRBJ2-3; CDR3 DNA: TGTGCCAGCAGTCCCTTGCCGGGGTTCGGCACAGATACGCAGTATTTT; CDR3 protein: CASSPLPGFGTDTQYF
clone size: NA; V gene: TRBV2; D gene: NA; J gene: TRBJ2-2; CDR3 DNA: TGTGCCAGCAGACAGGGGAGGACCGGGGAGCTGTTTTTT; CDR3 protein: CASRQGRTGELFF
clone size: NA; V gene: TRBV7-6; D gene: NA; J gene: TRBJ1-5; CDR3 DNA: TGTGCCAGCAGCTTACAGGTACAGGGGCCCCAGCATTTT; CDR3 protein: CASSLQVQGPQHF